This TCR beta chain stems from a study of blood T cell repertoires in COVID-19. Overall study: The samples span acute and convalescent COVID-19 from the United States, Italy and Spain. In each case, the material was cDNA or gDNA derived from T cells, B-cell-depleted T cells, or PBMCs.

Germline V gives CDR1 SGHRS, CDR2 YFSETQ. Deletions cut 2 bases from V and 4 bases from J, with 9 bases between. The CDR3 loop spans 13 amino acids. Per the original data handling: Using reference gene primer amplification, nucleated cell counts were estimated. Libraries were prepared by immunoSEQ multiplex PCR; TCRdb keeps only in-frame clonotypes and omits some of them. V and J calls and clone size come straight from that table; D and trimming were deduced from the DNA. The sample has approximately 250,000 clones; about 83% are singletons. This sequence joins TRBV5-1 and TRBJ1-2, with no clear D. The receptor comes from a man aged 45 to 65 with acute or convalescent COVID-19. Material for sequencing was peripheral blood. The CDR3 here is CASSFTPVYGYTF. In nucleotides, the CDR3 is TGCGCCAGCAGCTTCACACCAGTCTATGGCTACACCTTC. The full variable domain, with the rest looked up from reference TRBV5-1 and TRBJ1-2, is KAGVTQTPRYLIKTRGQQVTLSCSPISGHRSVSWYQQTPGQGLQFLFEYFSETQRNKGNFPGRFSGRQFSNSRSEMNVSTLELGDSALYLCASSFTPVYGYTFGSGTRLTVV.